The T cell receptor beta chain described here comes from a study of cytomegalovirus exposure and HLA in healthy donors. Study outcomes and limitations: In an earlier analysis, most TCR beta V segments were productive about 87% or about 30% of the time.

Details on this clone: Its antigen is still unknown.

Primers: 60 Vbeta forward and 13 Jbeta reverse. Methods used by the authors: In a later analysis, roughly 10 million of about 80 million unique beta chains occurred in at least two donors. Data came from immunoSEQ multiplex PCR; TCRdb stores just in-frame clones and leaves some out. Clone size and V and J calls were adopted from that table, with D and trimming inferred from the DNA. Its table lists 75,000 to 90,000 clones. The germline V gene has CDR1 DFQATT and CDR2 SNEGSKA (reference sequence). The CDR3 loop spans 11 amino acids. Trimming removed 5 bases from V and 7 bases from J, with 11 bases in between.

This TCR derives from a woman between 55 and 75 years old in good health and CMV-seronegative. The rearrangement links TRBV20-1 to TRBJ1-1, with D maybe TRBD1 (6 bases). The material sequenced was PBMCs. The DNA of the CDR3 is TGCAGTGCTGGACAGCTAGTTGAAGCTTTCTTT. Its translation: CSAGQLVEAFF.